A selection of T cell receptor beta chains follows, all from one sample in a study of blood T cell repertoires in COVID-19. Generated by immunoSEQ multiplex PCR, the TCRdb table keeps only in-frame clones and is missing some. The table lists about 62,000 clones, roughly 90% of them singletons, with approximately 1.3% in the top ten. The sequencing input was peripheral blood. These receptors all stem from a woman over 75 with acute or convalescent COVID-19. The CDR3 runs from the conserved cysteine through the conserved F or W. D genes are given only for firm matches. Clone size appears in some rows only: once, few, many, or a class for an expanded clone.

V gene,CDR3 length,D gene,clone size,J gene,CDR3 DNA,CDR3 protein
TRBV5-1,13,-,-,TRBJ2-1,TGCGCCAGCAGTTTGGACACCTACAATGAGCAGTTCTTC,CASSLDTYNEQFF
TRBV4-1,16,TRBD2,once,TRBJ2-4,TGCGCCAGCAGCCAAGACTCCGGGACTAGCGGGGGGATTCAGTACTTC,CASSQDSGTSGGIQYF
TRBV5-1,16,-,-,TRBJ2-1,TGCGCCAGCAGTTGGGAGGCAGGCAGGGCCACTTATGGGGAGTTCTTC,CASSWEAGRATYGEFF
TRBV6-5,13,TRBD2,-,TRBJ2-1,TGTGCCAGCATCCGGGGGGACCACAATGAGCAGTTCTTC,CASIRGDHNEQFF
TRBV7-9,15,TRBD1,few,TRBJ2-7,TGTGCCAGCAGCCAGCGGACAGGGAATAGCAACGAGCAGTACTTC,CASSQRTGNSNEQYF
TRBV2,19,TRBD1,-,TRBJ2-1,TGTGCCAGCAGTGAAATGGGACAGGGCGTCCCCAGCTCCTACAATGAGCAGTTCTTC,CASSEMGQGVPSSYNEQFF
TRBV27,18,TRBD1,once,TRBJ1-4,TGTGCCAGCAGTCCAACCGGGACAGTATTTGTAACTAATGAAAAACTGTTTTTT,CASSPTGTVFVTNEKLFF
TRBV6-5,15,TRBD1,-,TRBJ1-3,TGTGCCAGCAGGTGGGACAGAACCTCTGGAAACACCATATATTTT,CASRWDRTSGNTIYF
TRBV5-1,15,-,-,TRBJ2-7,TGCGCCAGCGGCCTCGCACAGGGAAATCTTGACGAGCAGTACTTC,CASGLAQGNLDEQYF
TRBV7-2,13,-,-,TRBJ2-3,TGTGCCAGCAGCCATGGCCGTACATATACGCAGTATTTT,CASSHGRTYTQYF
TRBV5-4,17,TRBD2,-,TRBJ2-2,TGTGCCAGCAGCCCTTATGCTCGCGGGAGGAAGGGTGGGGAGCTGTTTTTT,CASSPYARGRKGGELFF
TRBV7-8,13,-,-,TRBJ2-7,TGTGCCAGCAGCTTTTTATCGGGCTACGAGCAGTACTTC,CASSFLSGYEQYF
TRBV7-2,13,-,-,TRBJ2-5,TGTGCCAGCAGCTTAGCGCGGGAAGAGACCCAGTACTTC,CASSLAREETQYF
TRBV5-1,15,TRBD2,-,TRBJ2-3,TGCGCCAGCAGCACGCAGTCGCGGGAGACAGATACGCAGTATTTT,CASSTQSRETDTQYF
TRBV7-2,13,TRBD1,-,TRBJ1-2,TGTGCCAGCAGCCCGACAGGGAGTTCTGGCTACACCTTC,CASSPTGSSGYTF
TRBV7-9,15,-,-,TRBJ1-1,TGTGCCAGCAGCCCCCGGGGGGGGTCGAACACTGAAGCTTTCTTT,CASSPRGGSNTEAFF
TRBV4-2,13,-,once,TRBJ2-5,TGTGCCAGCAGCCAAGATAGACAGCGGGCCCAGTACTTC,CASSQDRQRAQYF
TRBV12-3/TRBV12-4,13,-,-,TRBJ1-2,TGTGCCAGCAGTTTATCGTCGCGCTATGGCTACACCTTC,CASSLSSRYGYTF
TRBV6-5,13,-,-,TRBJ2-7,TGTGCCAGCAGTTATCAGGTTTCTTACGAGCAGTACTTC,CASSYQVSYEQYF
TRBV27,17,TRBD1,-,TRBJ2-2,TGTGCCAGCAGTTTTGGAAGGGGACAGGGAGACACCGGGGAGCTGTTTTTT,CASSFGRGQGDTGELFF
TRBV19,15,-,-,TRBJ1-4,TGTGCCAGTAGTATTTCGGGGGGAACTAATGAAAAACTGTTTTTT,CASSISGGTNEKLFF
TRBV18,16,TRBD2,-,TRBJ2-3,TGTGCCAGCTCACCATTTGGCGGGGGGGCCCCAGATACGCAGTATTTT,CASSPFGGGAPDTQYF
TRBV30,13,-,-,TRBJ1-5,TGTGCCTGGAGTCGACAGACTGATCAGCCCCAGCATTTT,CAWSRQTDQPQHF
TRBV29-1,14,TRBD1,-,TRBJ1-1,TGCAGCGTCAACACGGGACAGATGAACACTGAAGCTTTCTTT,CSVNTGQMNTEAFF
TRBV18,16,TRBD1,once,TRBJ1-2,TGTGCCAGCTCACCCCTCCTCGACAGGGCTGGGTATGGCTACACCTTC,CASSPLLDRAGYGYTF
TRBV19,13,-,-,TRBJ1-4,TGTGCCAGTAGTATAGCCGACGGAGGAAAACTGTTTTTT,CASSIADGGKLFF
TRBV7-9,18,-,-,TRBJ2-2,TGTGCCAGCAGCCCACTGACGTCCGGGACAATGGGGACCGGGGAGCTGTTTTTT,CASSPLTSGTMGTGELFF
TRBV9,17,-,-,TRBJ1-2,TGTGCCAGCAGCGTAGCACCGGCTCCGGACTTTTTCTATGGCTACACCTTC,CASSVAPAPDFFYGYTF
TRBV7-2,14,-,once,TRBJ1-1,TGTGCCAGCAGCTTTGACAGCATGAACACTGAAGCTTTCTTT,CASSFDSMNTEAFF
TRBV5-1,15,-,-,TRBJ1-5,TGCGCCAGCAGCATGGAGGGGGAACCATATCAGCCCCAGCATTTT,CASSMEGEPYQPQHF
TRBV20-1,12,-,-,TRBJ1-2,TGCAGTGCTAGTGGGGGCGACTATGGCTACACCTTC,CSASGGDYGYTF
TRBV3-1/TRBV3-2,16,-,-,TRBJ1-3,TGTGCCAGCAGCCACGGGACATCTTACTCTGGAAACACCATATATTTT,CASSHGTSYSGNTIYF
TRBV28,16,TRBD1,-,TRBJ1-4,TGTGCCAGCAGTGACCCAGGGACAGGGTATATTGGAAAACTGTTTTTT,CASSDPGTGYIGKLFF
TRBV7-3,12,-,-,TRBJ2-5,TGTGCCAGCAGCCCCGCCGGAGAGACCCAGTACTTC,CASSPAGETQYF
TRBV5-1,15,-,-,TRBJ1-3,TGCGCCAGCAGCTCTGGACAGTCCTCTGGAAACACCATATATTTT,CASSSGQSSGNTIYF
TRBV5-4,12,-,-,TRBJ2-7,TGTGCCAGCAGCTTCACAGGGTACGAGCAGTACTTC,CASSFTGYEQYF
TRBV6-5,14,TRBD1,-,TRBJ2-7,TGTGCCAGCAGATCCGACAGGGGGACCTACGAGCAGTACTTC,CASRSDRGTYEQYF
TRBV9,15,TRBD1,-,TRBJ1-1,TGTGCCAGCAGCGGATTGGGACAGGGCGAACGTGAAGCTTTCTTT,CASSGLGQGEREAFF
TRBV19,17,-,once,TRBJ2-6,TGTGCCAGTAGTCTGATGGGGCTGGGGACTGGGGCCAACGTCCTGACTTTC,CASSLMGLGTGANVLTF
TRBV7-2,14,-,-,TRBJ2-2,TGTGCCAGCAGGAACGCGGGGGCGGGCGGGGAGCTGTTTTTT,CASRNAGAGGELFF
TRBV5-1,16,TRBD2,-,TRBJ2-5,TGCGCCAGCAGCCGGACTAGCGGGAGGGCCTGGGAGACCCAGTACTTC,CASSRTSGRAWETQYF
TRBV30,12,-,-,TRBJ2-5,TGTGCCTGCAGCGCCTTCCAAGAGACCCAGTACTTC,CACSAFQETQYF
TRBV5-1,14,TRBD1,-,TRBJ1-2,TGCGCCAGCAGCTACCCGGACAGGTTCTATGGCTACACCTTC,CASSYPDRFYGYTF
TRBV29-1,15,-,-,TRBJ1-1,TGCAGCGGTTTACCCTTTTCGGGGTTGAACACTGAAGCTTTCTTT,CSGLPFSGLNTEAFF
TRBV6-2/TRBV6-3,12,-,-,TRBJ1-6,TGTGCCAGCAGTTACGAGGCTTCACCCCTCCACTTT,CASSYEASPLHF
TRBV4-1,14,-,-,TRBJ1-2,TGCGCCAGCAGCCAAGATAGACTCTTGGTGGGCTACACCTTC,CASSQDRLLVGYTF
TRBV6-2/TRBV6-3,12,-,-,TRBJ2-1,TGTGCCAGCAGTGACAACAACAATGAGCAGTTCTTC,CASSDNNNEQFF
TRBV2,13,-,-,TRBJ1-4,TGTGCCAGCAGTCAGGGGCTTAATGAAAAACTGTTTTTT,CASSQGLNEKLFF
TRBV5-5,16,-,-,TRBJ1-4,TGTGCCAGCAGCTTGGCCTTGGGGGCGTCTAATGAAAAACTGTTTTTT,CASSLALGASNEKLFF
TRBV4-3,15,TRBD1,-,TRBJ1-4,TGCGCCAGCAGCCCGACAGGGGGAGGGAATGAAAAACTGTTTTTT,CASSPTGGGNEKLFF
TRBV27,14,TRBD1,-,TRBJ1-6,TGTGCCAGCAGAGTGGACAGGGCTGGTTCACCCCTCCACTTT,CASRVDRAGSPLHF
TRBV30,14,-,-,TRBJ2-7,TGTGCCTGGAGGACACTGGGCCCCCCCGGTGAGCAGTACTTC,CAWRTLGPPGEQYF
TRBV30,13,TRBD1,once,TRBJ1-1,TGTGCCTGGAGCAAGGGGGCGACCACTGAAGCTTTCTTT,CAWSKGATTEAFF
TRBV20-1,18,-,-,TRBJ2-3,TGCAGTGCTAGTGTAGGGGTTGGGTCGTCGCAAGACCCAGATACGCAGTATTTT,CSASVGVGSSQDPDTQYF
TRBV28,16,-,-,TRBJ1-1,TGTGCCAGCAGTTCCCCGACTCTGACGGGGAACACTGAAGCTTTCTTT,CASSSPTLTGNTEAFF
TRBV27,20,TRBD1,-,TRBJ1-5,TGTGCCAGCAGTTTTACCCCTAGGACAGGTAGGACCGGTGGCAATCAGCCCCAGCATTTT,CASSFTPRTGRTGGNQPQHF
TRBV20-1,11,-,-,TRBJ1-6,TGCAGTGCTAGAGATGACAGTTGGGCCCACTTT,CSARDDSWAHF
TRBV9,14,-,-,TRBJ2-3,TGTGCCAGCAGCGTAGTCCCGGAGGCAGATACGCAGTATTTT,CASSVVPEADTQYF
TRBV5-1,16,-,-,TRBJ2-1,TGCGCCAGCAGCTTGGGAGGGCCTTTGGAGGGCAATGAGCAGTTCTTC,CASSLGGPLEGNEQFF
TRBV6-1,17,TRBD1,-,TRBJ1-5,TGTGCCAGCAGTGGTCGAACAGGGGTGTATAGCAATCAGCCCCAGCATTTT,CASSGRTGVYSNQPQHF